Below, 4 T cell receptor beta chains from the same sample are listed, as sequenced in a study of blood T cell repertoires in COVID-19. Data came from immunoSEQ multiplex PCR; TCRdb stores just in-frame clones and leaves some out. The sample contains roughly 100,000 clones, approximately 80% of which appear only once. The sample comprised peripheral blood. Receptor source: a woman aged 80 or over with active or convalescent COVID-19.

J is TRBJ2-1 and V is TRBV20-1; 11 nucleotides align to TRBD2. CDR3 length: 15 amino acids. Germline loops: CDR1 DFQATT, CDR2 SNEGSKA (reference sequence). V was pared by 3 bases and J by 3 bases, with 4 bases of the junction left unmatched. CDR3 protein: CSASSLAGGYNEQFF. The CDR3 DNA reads TGCAGTGCTAGTAGCCTAGCGGGAGGCTACAATGAGCAGTTCTTC.

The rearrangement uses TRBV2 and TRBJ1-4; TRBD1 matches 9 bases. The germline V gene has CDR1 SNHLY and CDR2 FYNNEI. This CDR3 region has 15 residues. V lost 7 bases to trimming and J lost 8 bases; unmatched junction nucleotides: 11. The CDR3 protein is CASTHEQGAREKLFF. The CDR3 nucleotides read TGTGCCAGCACTCACGAACAGGGGGCTCGGGAAAAACTGTTTTTT.

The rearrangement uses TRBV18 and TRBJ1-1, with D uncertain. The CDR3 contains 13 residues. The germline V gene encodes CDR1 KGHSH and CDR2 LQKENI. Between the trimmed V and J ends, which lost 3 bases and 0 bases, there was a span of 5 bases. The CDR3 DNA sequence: TGTGCCAGCTCACCCGAGATGAACACTGAAGCTTTCTTT. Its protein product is CASSPEMNTEAFF.

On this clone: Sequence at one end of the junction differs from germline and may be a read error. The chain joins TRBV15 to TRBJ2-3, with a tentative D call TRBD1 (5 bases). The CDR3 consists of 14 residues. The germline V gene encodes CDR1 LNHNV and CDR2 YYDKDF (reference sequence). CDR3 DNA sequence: TGTGCCACCAGCGAAGGGGTTAGCACAGATATGCAGTATTTT. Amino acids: CATSEGVSTDMQYF.